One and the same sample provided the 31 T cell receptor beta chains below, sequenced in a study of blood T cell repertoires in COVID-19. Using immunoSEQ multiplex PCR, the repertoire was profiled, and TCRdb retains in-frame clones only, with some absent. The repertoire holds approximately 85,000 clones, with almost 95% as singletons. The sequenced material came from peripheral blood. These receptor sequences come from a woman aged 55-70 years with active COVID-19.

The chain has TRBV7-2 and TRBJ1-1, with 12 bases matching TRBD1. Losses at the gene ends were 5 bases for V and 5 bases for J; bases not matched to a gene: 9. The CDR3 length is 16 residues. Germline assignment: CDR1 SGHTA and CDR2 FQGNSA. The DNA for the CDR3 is TGTGCCAGCAGCCCAGGGACAGGGGGCGCGAGGACTGAAGCTTTCTTT. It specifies CASSPGTGGARTEAFF. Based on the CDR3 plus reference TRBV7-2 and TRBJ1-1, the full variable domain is GAGVSQSPSNKVTEKGKDVELRCDPISGHTALYWYRQSLGQGLEFLIYFQGNSAPDKSGLPSDRFSAERTGGSVSTLTIQRTQQEDSAVYLCASSPGTGGARTEAFFGQGTRLTVV.

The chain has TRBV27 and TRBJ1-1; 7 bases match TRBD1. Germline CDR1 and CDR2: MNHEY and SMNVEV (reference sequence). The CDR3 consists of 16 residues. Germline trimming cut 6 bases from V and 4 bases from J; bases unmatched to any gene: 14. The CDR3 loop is CASREGQLIQGTEAFF. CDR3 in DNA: TGTGCCAGCAGGGAGGGACAGTTAATACAAGGCACTGAAGCTTTCTTT.

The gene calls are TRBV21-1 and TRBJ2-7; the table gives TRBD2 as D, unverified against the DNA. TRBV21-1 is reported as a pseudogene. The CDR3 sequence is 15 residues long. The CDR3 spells CASSVTSGGAYEQYF. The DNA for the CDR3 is TGTGCCAGCAGCGTTACTAGCGGGGGGGCATACGAGCAGTACTTC.

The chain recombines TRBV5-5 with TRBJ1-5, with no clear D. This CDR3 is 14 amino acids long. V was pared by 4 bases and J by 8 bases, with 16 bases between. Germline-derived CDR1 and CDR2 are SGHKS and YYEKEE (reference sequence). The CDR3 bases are TGTGCCAGCAGCACCGACACGGCGAATAAGCCCCAGCATTTT. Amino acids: CASSTDTANKPQHF.

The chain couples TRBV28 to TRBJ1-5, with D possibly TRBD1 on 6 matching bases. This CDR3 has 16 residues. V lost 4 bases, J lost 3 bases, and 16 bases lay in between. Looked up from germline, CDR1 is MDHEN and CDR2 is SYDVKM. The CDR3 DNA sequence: TGTGCCAGCAGTTCCTCGACAGGAGCCTACAATCAGCCCCAGCATTTT. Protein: CASSSSTGAYNQPQHF.

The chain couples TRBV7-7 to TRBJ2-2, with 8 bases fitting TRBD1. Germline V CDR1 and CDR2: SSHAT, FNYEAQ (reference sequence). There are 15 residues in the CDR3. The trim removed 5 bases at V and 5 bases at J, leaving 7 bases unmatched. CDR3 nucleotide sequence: TGTGCCAGCAGCACCGACAGGGGCGGTACCGGGGAGCTGTTTTTT. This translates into CASSTDRGGTGELFF.

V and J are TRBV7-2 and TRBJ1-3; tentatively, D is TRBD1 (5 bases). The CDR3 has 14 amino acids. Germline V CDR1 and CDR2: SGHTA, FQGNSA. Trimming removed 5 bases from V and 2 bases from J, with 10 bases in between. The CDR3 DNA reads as TGTGCCAGCAGCCAGGGCAGAACTGGAAACACCATATATTTT. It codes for CASSQGRTGNTIYF.

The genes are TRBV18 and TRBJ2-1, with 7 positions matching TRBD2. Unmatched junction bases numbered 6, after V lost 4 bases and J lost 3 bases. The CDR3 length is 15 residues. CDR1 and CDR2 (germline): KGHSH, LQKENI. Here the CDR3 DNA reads TGTGCCAGCTCACAGAGCGGGGAAGACTACAATGAGCAGTTCTTC. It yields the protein CASSQSGEDYNEQFF.

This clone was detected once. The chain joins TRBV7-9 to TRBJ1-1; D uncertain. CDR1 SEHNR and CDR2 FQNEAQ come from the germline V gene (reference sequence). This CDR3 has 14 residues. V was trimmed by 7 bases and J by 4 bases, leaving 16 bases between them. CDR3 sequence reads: CASTIDSSPTEAFF. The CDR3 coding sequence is TGTGCCAGCACCATCGACTCCTCCCCCACTGAAGCTTTCTTT. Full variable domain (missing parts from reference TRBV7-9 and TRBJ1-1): DTGVSQNPRHKITKRGQNVTFRCDPISEHNRLYWYRQTLGQGPEFLTYFQNEAQLEKSRLLSDRFSAERPKGSFSTLEIQRTEQGDSAMYLCASTIDSSPTEAFFGQGTRLTVV.

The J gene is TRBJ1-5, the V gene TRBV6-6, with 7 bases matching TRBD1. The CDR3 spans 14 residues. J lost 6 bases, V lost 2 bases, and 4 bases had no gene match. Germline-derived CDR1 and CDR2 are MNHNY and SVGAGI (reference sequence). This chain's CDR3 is CASSYQTGIQPQHF. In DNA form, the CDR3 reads TGTGCCAGCAGTTACCAGACAGGGATTCAGCCCCAGCATTTT.

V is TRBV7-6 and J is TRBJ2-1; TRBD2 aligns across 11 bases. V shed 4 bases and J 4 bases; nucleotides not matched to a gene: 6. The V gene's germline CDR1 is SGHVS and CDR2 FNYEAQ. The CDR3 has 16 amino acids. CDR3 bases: TGTGCCAGCAGCTACGTAGCGGGGGGGCTATACAATGAGCAGTTCTTC. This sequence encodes CASSYVAGGLYNEQFF. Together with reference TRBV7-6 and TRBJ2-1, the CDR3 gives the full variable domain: GAGVSQSPRYKVTKRGQDVALRCDPISGHVSLYWYRQALGQGPEFLTYFNYEAQQDKSGLPNDRFSAERPEGSISTLTIQRTEQRDSAMYRCASSYVAGGLYNEQFFGPGTRLTVL.

In nucleotides, the CDR3 is TGTGCCAGCAGTTCCCGGGGACTAGCGGGGGGGTCCAAAAACATTCAGTACTTC. Its protein product is CASSSRGLAGGSKNIQYF. The chain combines TRBV27 with TRBJ2-4; TRBD2 matches 16 bases. Germline CDR1 MNHEY, CDR2 SMNVEV (reference sequence). Germline trimming cut 4 bases from V and 2 bases from J; bases unmatched to any gene: 5. This CDR3 is 18 amino acids long.

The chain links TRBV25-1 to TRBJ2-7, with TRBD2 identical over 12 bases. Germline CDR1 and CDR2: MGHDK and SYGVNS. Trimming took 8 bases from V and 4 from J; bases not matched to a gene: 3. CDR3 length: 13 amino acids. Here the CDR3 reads CASGLAGRYEQYF. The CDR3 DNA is TGTGCCAGCGGACTAGCGGGAAGATACGAGCAGTACTTC.

Here the CDR3 reads CASSTSGREGEQYF. Written as DNA, the CDR3 is TGTGCCAGCTCCACCTCGGGGCGGGAAGGGGAGCAGTACTTC. The gene calls are TRBV18 and TRBJ2-7; perhaps TRBD2 as D (6 bases). V was shortened by 6 bases and J by 7 bases, with 19 bases between the two germline ends. Looked up from germline, CDR1 is KGHSH and CDR2 is LQKENI. The CDR3 totals 14 residues.

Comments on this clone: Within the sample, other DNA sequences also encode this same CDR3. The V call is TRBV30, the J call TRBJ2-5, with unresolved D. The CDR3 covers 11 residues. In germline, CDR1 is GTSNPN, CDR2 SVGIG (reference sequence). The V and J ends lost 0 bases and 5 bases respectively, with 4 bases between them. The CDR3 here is CAWSVHETQYF. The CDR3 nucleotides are TGTGCCTGGAGTGTACATGAGACCCAGTACTTC.

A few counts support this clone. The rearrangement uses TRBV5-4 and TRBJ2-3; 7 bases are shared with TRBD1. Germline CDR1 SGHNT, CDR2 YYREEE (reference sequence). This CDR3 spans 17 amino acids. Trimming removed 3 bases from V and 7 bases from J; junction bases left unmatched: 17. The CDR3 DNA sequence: TGTGCCAGCAGCTCACGACAGGGCTGGGACCCCGCGAATACGCAGTATTTT. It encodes CASSSRQGWDPANTQYF.

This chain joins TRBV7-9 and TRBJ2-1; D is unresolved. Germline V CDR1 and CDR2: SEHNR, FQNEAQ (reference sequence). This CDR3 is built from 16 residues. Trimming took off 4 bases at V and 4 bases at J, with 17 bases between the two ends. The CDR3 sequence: CASSSRRAGWYNEQFF. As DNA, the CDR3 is TGTGCCAGCAGCTCGAGACGCGCCGGGTGGTACAATGAGCAGTTCTTC.

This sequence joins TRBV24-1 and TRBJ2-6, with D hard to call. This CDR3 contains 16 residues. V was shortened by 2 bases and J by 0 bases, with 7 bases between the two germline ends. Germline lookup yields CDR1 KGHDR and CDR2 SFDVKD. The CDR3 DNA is TGTGCCACCAGTGATTCCTATAGCTCTGGGGCCAACGTCCTGACTTTC. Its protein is CATSDSYSSGANVLTF.

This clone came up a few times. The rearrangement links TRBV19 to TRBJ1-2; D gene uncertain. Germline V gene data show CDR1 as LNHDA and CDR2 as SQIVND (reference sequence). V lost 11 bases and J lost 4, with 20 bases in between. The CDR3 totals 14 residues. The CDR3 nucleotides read TGTGCCGGCTCAGATTCCCGAGGGAGCTATGGCTACACCTTC. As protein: CAGSDSRGSYGYTF.

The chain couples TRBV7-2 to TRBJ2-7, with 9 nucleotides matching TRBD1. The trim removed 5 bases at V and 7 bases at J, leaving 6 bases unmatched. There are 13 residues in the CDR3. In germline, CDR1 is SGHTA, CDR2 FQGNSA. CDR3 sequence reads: CASSRGTGREQYF. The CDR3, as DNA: TGTGCCAGCAGCCGCGGGACAGGGAGGGAGCAGTACTTC. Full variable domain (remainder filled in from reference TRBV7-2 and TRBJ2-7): GAGVSQSPSNKVTEKGKDVELRCDPISGHTALYWYRQSLGQGLEFLIYFQGNSAPDKSGLPSDRFSAERTGGSVSTLTIQRTQQEDSAVYLCASSRGTGREQYFGPGTRLTVT.

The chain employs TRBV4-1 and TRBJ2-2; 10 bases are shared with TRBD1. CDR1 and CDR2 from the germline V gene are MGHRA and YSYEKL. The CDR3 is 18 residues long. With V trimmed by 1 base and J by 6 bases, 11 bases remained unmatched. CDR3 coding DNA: TGCGCCAGCAGCCAAGCTAAGGGGGGACAGGGGTCCTCCGGGGAGCTGTTTTTT. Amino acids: CASSQAKGGQGSSGELFF.

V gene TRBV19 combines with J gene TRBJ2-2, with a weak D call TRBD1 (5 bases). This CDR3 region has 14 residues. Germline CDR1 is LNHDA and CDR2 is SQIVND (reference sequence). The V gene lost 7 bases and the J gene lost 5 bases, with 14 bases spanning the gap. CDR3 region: CASNPGLVTGELFF. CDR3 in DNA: TGTGCCAGTAACCCAGGGCTCGTTACCGGGGAGCTGTTTTTT.

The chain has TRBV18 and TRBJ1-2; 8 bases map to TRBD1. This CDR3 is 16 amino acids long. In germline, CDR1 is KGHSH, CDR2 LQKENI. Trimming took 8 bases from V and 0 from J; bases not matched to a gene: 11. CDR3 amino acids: CASHTGGSPSNYGYTF. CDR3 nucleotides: TGTGCCAGCCACACAGGGGGATCCCCGTCTAACTATGGCTACACCTTC.

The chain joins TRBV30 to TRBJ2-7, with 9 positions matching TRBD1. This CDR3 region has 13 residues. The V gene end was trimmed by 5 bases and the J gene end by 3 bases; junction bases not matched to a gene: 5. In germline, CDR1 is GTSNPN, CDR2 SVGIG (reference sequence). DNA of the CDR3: TGTGCCTGGGACCCGACAGGGGGCTACGAGCAGTACTTC. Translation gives CAWDPTGGYEQYF. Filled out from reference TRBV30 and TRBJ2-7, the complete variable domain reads SQTIHQWPATLVQPVGSPLSLECTVEGTSNPNLYWYRQAAGRGLQLLFYSVGIGQISSEVPQNLSASRPQDRQFILSSKKLLLSDSGFYLCAWDPTGGYEQYFGPGTRLTVT.

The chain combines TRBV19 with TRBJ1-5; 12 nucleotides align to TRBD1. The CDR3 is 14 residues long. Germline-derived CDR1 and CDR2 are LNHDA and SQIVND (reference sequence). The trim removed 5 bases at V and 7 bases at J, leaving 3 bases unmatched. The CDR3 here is CASSGTGGRQPQHF. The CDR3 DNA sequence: TGTGCCAGTAGTGGGACAGGGGGCAGGCAGCCCCAGCATTTT.

This CDR3 is CASSRQLNGNTIYF. In DNA form, the CDR3 reads TGTGCCAGCTCACGACAACTCAACGGAAACACCATATATTTT. The V and J genes are TRBV18 and TRBJ1-3; D is unclear. The CDR3 extends over 14 amino acids. The ends were cut back, 4 bases at V and 4 bases at J, with 11 bases in the middle. Germline V gene sequence: CDR1 KGHSH, CDR2 LQKENI.

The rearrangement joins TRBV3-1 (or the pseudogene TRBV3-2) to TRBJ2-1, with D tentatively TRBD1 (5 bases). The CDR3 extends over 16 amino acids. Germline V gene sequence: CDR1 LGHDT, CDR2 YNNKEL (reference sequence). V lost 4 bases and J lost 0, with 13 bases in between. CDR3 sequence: CASSRRTSSSYNEQFF. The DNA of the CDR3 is TGTGCCAGCAGCCGAAGGACATCAAGCTCCTACAATGAGCAGTTCTTC.

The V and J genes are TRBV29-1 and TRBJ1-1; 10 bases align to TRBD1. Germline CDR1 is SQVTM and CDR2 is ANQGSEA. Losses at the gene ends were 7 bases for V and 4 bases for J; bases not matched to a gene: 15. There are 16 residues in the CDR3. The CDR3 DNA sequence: TGCAGCGGTACCACCGGGACAGGGGCCGGGGGCACTGAAGCTTTCTTT. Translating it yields CSGTTGTGAGGTEAFF. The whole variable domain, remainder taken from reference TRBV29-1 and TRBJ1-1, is SAVISQKPSRDICQRGTSLTIQCQVDSQVTMMFWYRQQPGQSLTLIATANQGSEATYESGFVIDKFPISRPNLTFSTLTVSNMSPEDSSIYLCSGTTGTGAGGTEAFFGQGTRLTVV.

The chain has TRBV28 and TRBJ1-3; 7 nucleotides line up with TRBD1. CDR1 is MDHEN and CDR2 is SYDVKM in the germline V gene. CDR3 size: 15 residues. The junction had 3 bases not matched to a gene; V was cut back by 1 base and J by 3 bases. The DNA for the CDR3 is TGTGCCAGCAGTTTATCAGGGGGAGGTGGAAACACCATATATTTT. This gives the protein CASSLSGGGGNTIYF.

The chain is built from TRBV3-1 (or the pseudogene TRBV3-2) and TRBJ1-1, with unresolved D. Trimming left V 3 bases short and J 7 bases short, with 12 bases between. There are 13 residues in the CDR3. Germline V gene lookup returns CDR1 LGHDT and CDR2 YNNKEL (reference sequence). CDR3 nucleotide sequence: TGTGCCAGCAGCCAGAGGTCCGGGAGTGAAGCTTTCTTT. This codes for CASSQRSGSEAFF.

CDR3 residues: CASSQDSGRGRETQYF. CDR3 in DNA: TGCGCCAGCAGCCAAGATAGCGGCAGGGGGCGGGAGACCCAGTACTTC. The chain recombines TRBV4-1 with TRBJ2-5, with 8 positions matching TRBD1. With 0 bases clipped from V and 5 bases from J, the junction kept 8 bases outside the gene matches. The CDR3 totals 16 residues. Germline V gene data show CDR1 as MGHRA and CDR2 as YSYEKL.